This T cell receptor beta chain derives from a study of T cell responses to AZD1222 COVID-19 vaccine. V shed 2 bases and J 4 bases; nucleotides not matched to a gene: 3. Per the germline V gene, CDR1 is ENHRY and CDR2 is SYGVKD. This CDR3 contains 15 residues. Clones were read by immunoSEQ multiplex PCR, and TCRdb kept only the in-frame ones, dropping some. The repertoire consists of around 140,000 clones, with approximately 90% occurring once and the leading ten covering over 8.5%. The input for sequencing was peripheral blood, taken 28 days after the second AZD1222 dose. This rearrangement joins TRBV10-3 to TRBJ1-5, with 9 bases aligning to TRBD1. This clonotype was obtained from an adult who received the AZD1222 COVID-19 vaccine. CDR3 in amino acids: CAISENGQGNQPQHF. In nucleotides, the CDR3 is TGTGCCATCAGTGAGAACGGACAGGGGAATCAGCCCCAGCATTTT.